Presented here are 25 T cell receptor beta chains from one specimen sequenced in a study of blood T cell repertoires in COVID-19. Clones were sequenced by immunoSEQ multiplex PCR, and TCRdb holds only the in-frame ones, with some missing. Of under 140,000 clones listed, roughly 82% are singletons. Source material: peripheral blood. The receptors shown here come from a woman in her sixties with acute or convalescent COVID-19.

The chain couples TRBV25-1 to TRBJ2-1, with 10 nucleotides matching TRBD2. The V gene end was trimmed by 5 bases and the J gene end by 5 bases; junction bases not matched to a gene: 12. The germline CDR1 and CDR2 sequences are MGHDK and SYGVNS. This CDR3 has 17 residues. This CDR3 is CASSSTPGLAAHNEQFF. For the CDR3, the DNA is TGTGCCAGCAGTTCAACCCCCGGACTAGCGGCTCACAATGAGCAGTTCTTC.

V and J are TRBV30 and TRBJ1-2; 7 bases map to TRBD1. V trimming: 6 bases; J trimming: 8 bases; junction bases outside the gene matches: 12. CDR1 GTSNPN and CDR2 SVGIG come from the germline V gene (reference sequence). CDR3 length equals 13 residues. DNA of the CDR3: TGTGCCTGTTCCCTGACACGAGGGGGCGGCTACACCTTC. It specifies CACSLTRGGGYTF.

This clone has a handful of counts. The chain uses TRBV7-2 and TRBJ2-3; TRBD1 matches 8 bases. With V trimmed by 7 bases and J by 6 bases, 9 bases remained unmatched. The CDR3 has 14 residues. Looked up from germline, CDR1 is SGHTA and CDR2 is FQGNSA. CDR3 protein: CASTPYRGADTQYF. As DNA, the CDR3 is TGTGCCAGCACCCCATACAGGGGGGCGGATACGCAGTATTTT.

The chain joins TRBV29-1 to TRBJ2-3; 15 positions match TRBD2. Germline V gives CDR1 SQVTM, CDR2 ANQGSEA. V gave up 5 bases and J gave up 4 bases; unmatched junction bases: 4. This CDR3 has 15 residues. CDR3 in amino acids: CSVFGLAGGSDTQYF. The CDR3 DNA is TGCAGCGTTTTCGGACTAGCGGGGGGGTCAGATACGCAGTATTTT.

This chain uses TRBV5-5 with TRBJ1-2; 7 bases align to TRBD1. From germline, CDR1 is SGHKS and CDR2 YYEKEE (reference sequence). This CDR3 is 12 amino acids long. V shed 3 bases and J 8 bases; nucleotides not matched to a gene: 4. The CDR3 DNA follows: TGTGCCAGCAGCTGGGGACAGAAAGGCTACACCTTC. Its translation is CASSWGQKGYTF.

The gene calls are TRBV7-3 and TRBJ1-5, with 7 bases lining up with TRBD1. CDR3 length equals 18 residues. V gave up 4 bases and J gave up 6 bases; unmatched junction bases: 18. Per germline, CDR1 SGHTA and CDR2 FQGTGA. In DNA, the CDR3 is TGTGCCAGCAGCTCCAATCGGGAGGGGGCCTCGCACGTTCAGCCCCAGCATTTT. Translated: CASSSNREGASHVQPQHF.

The chain uses TRBV5-4 and TRBJ2-7; the D is unclear. This CDR3 has 15 amino acids. Germline V lookup: CDR1 SGHNT, CDR2 YYREEE (reference sequence). The V and J ends lost 4 bases and 7 bases respectively, with 21 bases between them. The CDR3 sequence: CASSRRSGLNGEQYF. CDR3 nucleotides: TGTGCCAGCAGCCGTCGGTCCGGGTTGAATGGAGAGCAGTACTTC.

The genes are TRBV7-2 and TRBJ2-5; 13 positions match TRBD2. Trimming removed 8 bases from V and 5 bases from J; junction bases left unmatched: 8. The CDR3 is made up of 15 amino acids. The V gene's germline CDR1 is SGHTA and CDR2 FQGNSA. Here the CDR3 DNA reads TGTGCCAGCCGACGACTAGCGGGGGGTGGGGAGACCCAGTACTTC. It translates to CASRRLAGGGETQYF.

The chain uses TRBV30 and TRBJ2-5, with 8 positions matching TRBD1. V dropped 1 base and J dropped 2; count of bases not matched to a gene: 6. The germline V gene has CDR1 GTSNPN and CDR2 SVGIG (reference sequence). The CDR3 length is 15 residues. CDR3 nucleotides: TGTGCCTGGAGTGAGAGAACAGGGGGTCAAGAGACCCAGTACTTC. This codes for CAWSERTGGQETQYF.

This clone was observed a single time. The V gene is TRBV11-3, the J gene TRBJ1-6; maybe TRBD1 (6 bases). Germline CDR1 SGHNT, CDR2 YENEEA. V was cut by 2 bases and J by 5 bases, with 10 bases left in between. The CDR3 length is 15 residues. The CDR3 nucleotides read TGTGCCAGCAGCTTATCCGGACAGAATAATTCACCCCTCCACTTT. It codes for CASSLSGQNNSPLHF.

The V and J genes are TRBV15 and TRBJ1-1, with 7 nucleotides matching TRBD1. The CDR3 loop spans 13 amino acids. Trimming cost V 4 bases and J 8 bases; bases outside gene matches: 7. CDR1 and CDR2 from the germline V gene are LNHNV and YYDKDF (reference sequence). CDR3 sequence reads: CATSTRDSPEAFF. For the CDR3, the DNA is TGTGCCACCAGCACCAGGGACAGTCCCGAAGCTTTCTTT.

The genes are TRBV5-1 and TRBJ1-1, with D possibly TRBD1 on 6 matching bases. There are 15 residues in the CDR3. In germline, CDR1 is SGHRS, CDR2 YFSETQ. The V end lost 3 bases, the J end lost 1 base, and 13 bases lay between the germline ends. The CDR3 loop is CASSYTGTPNTEAFF. The CDR3 DNA reads as TGCGCCAGCAGCTATACCGGGACACCGAACACTGAAGCTTTCTTT.

The CDR3 coding sequence is TGTGCCAGCAGCCACAGGGCAGATACGCAGTATTTT. Its translation: CASSHRADTQYF. V gene TRBV7-2 combines with J gene TRBJ2-3, with D possibly TRBD1 on 6 matching bases. The CDR3 is 12 amino acids. V was clipped by 5 bases and J by 4 bases, with 7 bases between them. CDR1 is SGHTA, CDR2 FQGNSA, per germline.

CDR3 loop: CAGGLGTGELFF. The DNA for the CDR3 is TGTGCCGGCGGGCTCGGCACCGGGGAGCTGTTTTTT. V gene TRBV11-3 combines with J gene TRBJ2-2, with D maybe TRBD2 (5 bases). V dropped 11 bases and J dropped 4 bases, with 11 bases sitting between them. The length of the CDR3 is 12 residues. Germline-derived CDR1 and CDR2 are SGHNT and YENEEA. The variable domain in full, completed from reference TRBV11-3 and TRBJ2-2, reads EAGVVQSPRYKIIEKKQPVAFWCNPISGHNTLYWYLQNLGQGPELLIRYENEEAVDDSQLPKDRFSAERLKGVDSTLKIQPAELGDSAVYLCAGGLGTGELFFGEGSRLTVL.

This chain joins TRBV30 and TRBJ2-5; maybe TRBD2 (6 bases). Trimming took 7 bases from V and 4 from J, leaving 16 bases between them. CDR1 and CDR2 from the germline V gene are GTSNPN and SVGIG (reference sequence). The CDR3 spans 13 residues. The CDR3 region has the DNA TGTGCCTCCGCGGGGCGGTTTGGAGAGACCCAGTACTTC. This codes for CASAGRFGETQYF.

This chain links TRBV4-3 with TRBJ1-5; D is undetermined. Germline values: CDR1 LGHNA, CDR2 YSLEER. CDR3 length: 15 residues. Trimming removed 0 bases at V and 4 bases at J, with 10 bases between. The CDR3 spells CASSQDRRGNQPQHF. The CDR3 region has the DNA TGCGCCAGCAGCCAAGATAGGCGCGGAAATCAGCCCCAGCATTTT.

The chain employs TRBV7-2 and TRBJ2-5; a weak D match, TRBD2 (8 bases). V shed 8 bases and J shed 5 bases, with 18 bases lying between them. Germline V gene lookup returns CDR1 SGHTA and CDR2 FQGNSA. The CDR3 length is 14 residues. This chain's CDR3 is CASHLGGGGETQYF. DNA for the CDR3: TGTGCCAGCCACTTAGGGGGCGGGGGGGAGACCCAGTACTTC.

The V gene is TRBV7-8, the J gene TRBJ1-5; tentatively, D is TRBD1 (6 bases). Deletions cut 4 bases from V and 2 bases from J, with 9 bases between. This CDR3 comprises 14 residues. Germline V CDR1 and CDR2: SGHVS, FQNEAQ. The CDR3 protein is CASSSSGGNQPQHF. CDR3 nucleotide sequence: TGTGCCAGCAGCTCGTCAGGGGGCAATCAGCCCCAGCATTTT.

This clone was counted a few times. The genes are TRBV4-1 and TRBJ1-1; 8 bases are a match to TRBD1. Germline loops: CDR1 MGHRA, CDR2 YSYEKL. This CDR3 is built from 13 residues. Trimming cost V 5 bases and J 8 bases; bases outside gene matches: 7. The CDR3, as DNA: TGCGCCAGCAGCGCAGACAGGGGTCGGGAAGCTTTCTTT. Its protein product is CASSADRGREAFF.

J is TRBJ1-3 and V is TRBV30, with D possibly TRBD1 on 6 matching bases. This CDR3 is built from 14 residues. In germline, CDR1 is GTSNPN, CDR2 SVGIG (reference sequence). The V gene lost 3 bases and the J gene lost 5 bases, with 14 bases spanning the gap. CDR3: CAWRAAGDRNTIYF. In DNA form, the CDR3 reads TGTGCCTGGAGAGCCGCAGGGGATCGAAACACCATATATTTT.

This chain connects TRBV3-1 (or the pseudogene TRBV3-2) to TRBJ1-5; no clear D. Germline CDR1 is LGHDT and CDR2 is YNNKEL (reference sequence). There are 15 residues in the CDR3. V lost 0 bases and J lost 4, with 10 bases in between. CDR3 protein: CASSQDLNTNQPQHF. CDR3 DNA sequence: TGTGCCAGCAGCCAAGACTTGAACACAAATCAGCCCCAGCATTTT.

The gene calls are TRBV2 and TRBJ2-1; D gene uncertain. Deletions cut 2 bases from V and 8 bases from J, with 7 bases between. The CDR3 extends over 12 amino acids. Germline values: CDR1 SNHLY, CDR2 FYNNEI. The CDR3 is CASSEMRYEQFF. CDR3 sequence (DNA): TGTGCCAGCAGTGAAATGCGGTATGAGCAGTTCTTC.

The rearrangement links TRBV9 to TRBJ2-5, with 11 bases fitting TRBD2. The length of the CDR3 is 17 residues. Trimming removed 3 bases from V and 2 bases from J; junction bases left unmatched: 9. Germline V gives CDR1 SGDLS, CDR2 YYNGEE. The CDR3 DNA reads as TGTGCCAGCAGCGCTGGGACTAGCGGACCCACTCAAGAGACCCAGTACTTC. Amino acids: CASSAGTSGPTQETQYF.

The chain joins TRBV28 to TRBJ1-5; D not resolved. The V gene's germline CDR1 is MDHEN and CDR2 SYDVKM. CDR3 length equals 12 residues. Trimming took 8 bases from V and 7 from J, leaving 12 bases between them. The CDR3 DNA is TGTGCCAGCTCGGAGTTTACGCAGCCCCAGCATTTT. Translated, it gives CASSEFTQPQHF.

J is TRBJ2-1 and V is TRBV5-6, with 8 bases that match TRBD2. After removal of 5 bases from V and 0 bases from J, the junction contained 10 bases not matched to a gene. The CDR3 is 17 amino acids. The germline gives CDR1 SGHDT, CDR2 YYEEEE. The CDR3 coding sequence is TGTGCCAGCAGTCGCGGAGGCGCGGGGGGCTCCTACAATGAGCAGTTCTTC. Encoded protein: CASSRGGAGGSYNEQFF.